The sequence of this TCR beta chain was determined in a study of shared clonotypes between healthy human individuals. Study as a whole: Those who served as donors were a couple of women and three men between the ages of 18 and 49.

The count of this clone is one. Adult Caucasians living in Nashville, Tennessee made up all of the donors. Extraction of genomic DNA in unsorted samples used about 90 million PBMCs. CDR3 length: 15 residues. Germline V gene sequence: CDR1 MRHNA, CDR2 SNTAGT. Germline trimming cut 7 bases from V and 4 bases from J; bases unmatched to any gene: 6. Ten immunoSEQ deep assay plates were used to sequence unsorted PBMC DNA. This table comes from immunoSEQ multiplex PCR, and its TCRdb copy is limited to in-frame clones, with some not included. The top ten clones hold approximately 13% of a sample with about 470,000 clones, around 79% of them seen once.

The sequenced sample was PBMCs. The origin of this receptor is a middle-aged woman in good health. Some clones in this sample may be carry-over from other donors' samples. J is TRBJ2-1 and V is TRBV6-4, with 11 bases that match TRBD2. CDR3 in amino acids: CASTAGLAGYNEQFF. The CDR3 nucleotides are TGTGCCAGCACCGCTGGACTAGCGGGTTACAATGAGCAGTTCTTC.